This TCR beta chain was sequenced during a study of PD-L1 blockade in urothelial cancer. Study summary: Male patients with bladder-origin urothelial cancer numbered about 90% of the roughly 29. Once treatment had started, blood was analyzed at 3 weeks (second dose) and again at 6 weeks. Blood samples had a median of around 150,000 T cells.

Germline CDR1 SNHLY, CDR2 FYNNEI. The CDR3 sequence is 13 residues long. The V and J ends lost 3 bases and 7 bases respectively, with 12 bases between them. Time point indicated: peripheral blood 6 weeks after treatment start. In each PCR, synthetic TCR analog templates were spiked in. Sequenced by immunoSEQ multiplex PCR; TCRdb stores in-frame clones only, minus some. The sample comprises about 30,000 clones, about 88% of which are singletons, and approximately 8.1% rests with the top ten. The sequence was collected from a man older than 75 with urothelial cancer. This specimen consisted of PBMCs, obtained around atezolizumab (anti-PD-L1) treatment. The J gene is TRBJ1-1, the V gene TRBV2; D is perhaps TRBD1 (6 bases). CDR3 residues: CASSDMKQGEAFF. The DNA for the CDR3 is TGTGCCAGCAGTGATATGAAACAGGGTGAAGCTTTCTTT. Filled out from reference TRBV2 and TRBJ1-1, the complete variable domain reads EPEVTQTPSHQVTQMGQEVILRCVPISNHLYFYWYRQILGQKVEFLVSFYNNEISEKSEIFDDQFSVERPDGSNFTLKIRSTKLEDSAMYFCASSDMKQGEAFFGQGTRLTVV.